Following are 32 T cell receptor beta chains from one sample sequenced in a study of response to subunit inactivated influenza vaccine listed by TCRdb under 2018. Library method: RT-PCR. Sequencing was performed on an Illumina HiSeq 2500. TCRdb trimmed public reads at Q25 via fastp, called clones via MiXCR and kept in-frame beta chains. Records with the same CDR3 protein are collapsed into one entry carrying the most frequent genes and DNA. In this sample the table shows approximately 700,000 distinct CDR3 sequences, roughly 14% of which occur a single time. The biggest ten clones account for around 7.3% of the sample. The material was PBMCs from blood, obtained approximately 15 days before vaccination. These receptors all stem from a man aged 50 or older who received an inactivated influenza vaccine. Donor details come from another sample of the same person, matched by shared clones.

V usage is TRBV4-1 and J usage is TRBJ1-5; D is ambiguous. Trimming left V 3 bases short and J 5 bases short, with 14 bases between. CDR1 and CDR2 from the germline V gene are MGHRA and YSYEKL. The CDR3 consists of 15 residues. The CDR3 here is CASSQGPGKDQPQHF. The DNA of the CDR3 is TGCGCCAGCAGCCAGGGTCCGGGGAAGGATCAGCCCCAGCATTTT.

This clonotype was found a few times. The chain has TRBV7-6 and TRBJ1-4; 7 nucleotides agree with TRBD1. Germline-derived CDR1 and CDR2 are SGHVS and FNYEAQ. The V segment lost 0 bases and the J segment 4 bases; nucleotides outside the gene matches: 2. CDR3 size: 15 residues. The CDR3, as DNA: TGTGCCAGCAGCTTAGCGCGGGACAGTAATGAAAAACTGTTTTTT. Translation gives CASSLARDSNEKLFF.

This clonotype appeared a few times. This chain joins TRBV5-1 and TRBJ1-2; TRBD1 is a possible D gene (5 bases). The CDR3 consists of 15 residues. CDR1 is SGHRS and CDR2 is YFSETQ in the germline V gene. The V and J ends lost 0 bases and 0 bases respectively, with 9 bases between them. In DNA form, the CDR3 reads TGCGCCAGCAGCTTGGCCGCAGGGACTAACTATGGCTACACCTTC. It is translated as CASSLAAGTNYGYTF.

The rearrangement links TRBV7-9 to TRBJ2-5; D is unclear. The CDR3 runs to 15 residues. CDR1 and CDR2 (germline): SEHNR, FQNEAQ (reference sequence). V lost 0 bases, J lost 5 bases, and 13 bases lay in between. CDR3 DNA sequence: TGTGCCAGCAGCTTAGCCTCGGGCGTCGGGGAGACCCAGTACTTC. Its protein is CASSLASGVGETQYF.

As for this clonotype: One end of the junction fails to match germline, which may point to a read error. J is TRBJ2-3 and V is TRBV6-5, with 10 bases that match TRBD2. CDR1 is MNHEY and CDR2 is SVGAGI in the germline V gene. This CDR3 spans 16 amino acids. Here the CDR3 DNA reads TGTGCCAGCAGTAACCTAGCGGGGGCCCCCACAGATACGCAGTCTTTT. Translation: CASSNLAGAPTDTQSF.

This clonotype was found many times. The chain is built from TRBV29-1 and TRBJ2-7; 7 bases agree with TRBD1. Germline V gene lookup returns CDR1 SQVTM and CDR2 ANQGSEA. This CDR3 is 12 amino acids long. J lost 2 bases, V lost 7 bases, and 5 bases had no gene match. CDR3 region: CSATDRAYEQYF. CDR3 nucleotides: TGCAGCGCTACCGACAGGGCCTACGAGCAGTACTTC.

This clonotype has ten or more counts. The chain has TRBV7-8 and TRBJ2-7, with a tentative D call TRBD2 (6 bases). Germline CDR1 is SGHVS and CDR2 is FQNEAQ. V lost 5 bases to trimming and J lost 3 bases, with 17 bases between them. The length of the CDR3 is 15 residues. The CDR3 DNA sequence: TGTGCCAGCAGCAACAGCCGCGGGGCTTACTACGAGCAGTACTTC. Residues: CASSNSRGAYYEQYF.

The chain recombines TRBV5-1 with TRBJ2-7, with 8 bases aligning to TRBD1. Germline CDR1 reads SGHRS; CDR2 reads YFSETQ. The CDR3 is 16 amino acids. Losses at the gene ends were 4 bases for V and 6 bases for J; bases not matched to a gene: 15. CDR3 DNA: TGCGCCAGCAGCCAATCCAGGACAGGGAGTCAAGGCGAGCAGTACTTC. Protein product: CASSQSRTGSQGEQYF.

This clonotype appeared many times. The chain recombines TRBV12-3 or TRBV12-4 with TRBJ1-2; TRBD1 matches at 7 bases. This CDR3 is built from 13 residues. With 2 bases clipped from V and 4 bases from J, the junction kept 1 base outside the gene matches. CDR3 in DNA: TGTGCCAGCAGTTTAAGGACAGGCTATGGCTACACCTTC. Protein product: CASSLRTGYGYTF.

The CDR3 spells CATSARLAGTDTQYF. The CDR3 DNA reads TGTGCCACCAGTGCAAGACTAGCGGGAACAGATACGCAGTATTTT. The rearrangement links TRBV24-1 to TRBJ2-3; 11 bases align to TRBD2. The CDR3 has 15 residues. Per the germline V gene, CDR1 is KGHDR and CDR2 is SFDVKD. Trimming at V came to 5 bases and at J to 3 bases, leaving 3 bases not matched to a gene.

The chain links TRBV6-2 or TRBV6-3 to TRBJ2-1, with 13 positions matching TRBD2. The CDR3 has 16 residues. Germline loops: CDR1 MNHEY, CDR2 SVGEGT. V was clipped by 6 bases and J by 6 bases; unmatched bases: 8. This CDR3 reads CASRHLWTSGGNEQFF. The CDR3 DNA reads as TGTGCCAGCAGGCATTTGTGGACTAGCGGGGGCAATGAGCAGTTCTTC.

This clonotype was seen at least ten times. V is TRBV12-3 or TRBV12-4 and J is TRBJ2-5; tentatively, D is TRBD2 (6 bases). The V gene lost 3 bases and the J gene lost 5 bases, with 13 bases spanning the gap. There are 14 residues in the CDR3. The CDR3 sequence is CASSFGLARETQYF. CDR3 in DNA: TGTGCCAGCAGTTTCGGGCTAGCGCGGGAGACCCAGTACTTC.

This chain uses TRBV11-2 with TRBJ2-5; 7 bases line up with TRBD2. Trimming at V came to 0 bases and at J to 2 bases, leaving 15 bases not matched to a gene. There are 19 residues in the CDR3. Germline lookup yields CDR1 SGHAT and CDR2 FQNNGV. In DNA form, the CDR3 reads TGTGCCAGCAGCTTAGAAAAAAGCGGGGCAGGGTTTACTCAAGAGACCCAGTACTTC. Translated, it gives CASSLEKSGAGFTQETQYF.

Only a few counts were recorded for this clonotype. CDR3 coding DNA: TGCAGCGTTGCCCCGACTAGCCTGGGCGGGGAGCTGTTTTTT. As protein: CSVAPTSLGGELFF. The chain employs TRBV29-1 and TRBJ2-2, with TRBD2 identical over 7 bases. From germline, CDR1 is SQVTM and CDR2 ANQGSEA. Unmatched junction bases numbered 9, after V lost 4 bases and J lost 7 bases. This CDR3 is 14 amino acids long.

This clonotype occurred many times. This chain uses TRBV7-9 with TRBJ2-1, with 7 bases fitting TRBD1. V dropped 6 bases and J dropped 0; count of bases not matched to a gene: 5. The CDR3 is 15 amino acids. Germline CDR1 and CDR2: SEHNR and FQNEAQ (reference sequence). CDR3 bases: TGTGCCAGCAGTCAGAGGGACAGCTCCTACAATGAGCAGTTCTTC. Protein sequence: CASSQRDSSYNEQFF.

This clonotype was seen a handful of times. The V and J genes are TRBV24-1 and TRBJ1-5; the match to TRBD1 covers 9 bases. The CDR3 is 15 residues long. Trimming removed 4 bases from V and 6 bases from J; junction bases left unmatched: 6. From germline, CDR1 is KGHDR and CDR2 SFDVKD. The CDR3 loop reads CATSEGTGIGQPQHF. CDR3 sequence (DNA): TGTGCCACCAGTGAGGGGACAGGGATAGGTCAGCCCCAGCATTTT.

V and J are TRBV29-1 and TRBJ2-3; TRBD1 aligns across 7 bases. V shed 6 bases and J 2 bases; nucleotides not matched to a gene: 5. Germline CDR1 and CDR2: SQVTM and ANQGSEA. The CDR3 contains 13 residues. In DNA, the CDR3 is TGCAGCGTGGAGACAGGGCCCACAGATACGCAGTATTTT. This translates into CSVETGPTDTQYF.

This clonotype has just a few counts. CDR3: CASSQDLRVWETQYF. The CDR3 coding sequence is TGCGCCAGCAGCCAAGATTTAAGGGTCTGGGAGACCCAGTACTTC. The V call is TRBV4-3, the J call TRBJ2-5; D uncertain. Looked up from germline, CDR1 is LGHNA and CDR2 is YSLEER. Trimming took 0 bases from V and 5 from J, leaving 13 bases between them. This CDR3 comprises 15 residues.

This chain uses TRBV7-8 with TRBJ2-7; 10 bases are shared with TRBD1. V shed 5 bases and J 7 bases; nucleotides not matched to a gene: 14. The CDR3 is made up of 16 amino acids. Per germline, CDR1 SGHVS and CDR2 FQNEAQ. In DNA form, the CDR3 reads TGTGCCAGCAGCGATAGTCCGGCTGGGACAGGGGAAGAGCAGTACTTC. Amino acid sequence: CASSDSPAGTGEEQYF.

This clonotype came up a few times. This CDR3 reads CASSWAGGLNTEAFF. CDR3 coding DNA: TGTGCCAGCAGTTGGGCCGGGGGGCTGAACACTGAAGCTTTCTTT. This chain links TRBV12-3 or TRBV12-4 with TRBJ1-1, with D tentatively TRBD1 (6 bases). The CDR3 loop spans 15 amino acids. V lost 4 bases, J lost 0 bases, and 12 bases lay in between.

The sample holds a few counts of this clonotype. The V call is TRBV7-2, the J call TRBJ2-3, with 8 bases lining up with TRBD2. With V trimmed by 0 bases and J by 4 bases, 18 bases remained unmatched. The CDR3 length is 20 residues. The germline V gene encodes CDR1 SGHTA and CDR2 FQGNSA. CDR3 sequence reads: CASSLATFLITGGRADTQYF. The CDR3 DNA follows: TGTGCCAGCAGCTTAGCGACATTCTTGATTACGGGGGGGCGGGCAGATACGCAGTATTTT.

This clonotype was observed a few times. The J gene is TRBJ1-1, the V gene TRBV6-1, with D hard to call. The CDR3 length is 13 residues. From germline, CDR1 is MNHNS and CDR2 SASEGT. V lost 7 bases to trimming and J lost 3 bases, with 12 bases between them. CDR3 bases: TGTGCCAGCACCCCTGACTGGTACACTGAAGCTTTCTTT. Its translation is CASTPDWYTEAFF.

V gene TRBV4-2 combines with J gene TRBJ1-3, with D unclear. In germline, CDR1 is LGHNA, CDR2 YNFKEQ. The CDR3 totals 14 residues. Between the trimmed V and J ends, which lost 0 bases and 0 bases, there was a span of 3 bases. CDR3 sequence: CASSQDTSGNTIYF. The DNA of the CDR3 is TGTGCCAGCAGCCAAGACACCTCTGGAAACACCATATATTTT.

The V gene is TRBV29-1, the J gene TRBJ2-7; perhaps D is TRBD1 or TRBD2 (5 bases each). V was trimmed by 4 bases and J by 4 bases, leaving 17 bases between them. CDR3 length: 14 residues. Germline V gene sequence: CDR1 SQVTM, CDR2 ANQGSEA. The CDR3 loop is CSVGIGTGRYEQYF. The CDR3 region has the DNA TGCAGCGTTGGGATTGGGACGGGGCGATACGAGCAGTACTTC.

Many counts were recorded for this clonotype. V is TRBV12-3 or TRBV12-4 and J is TRBJ2-1; 9 bases match TRBD2. The length of the CDR3 is 15 residues. The V and J ends lost 6 bases and 0 bases, in that order; junction bases with no gene match: 3. CDR3 DNA: TGTGCCAGCAGACTTAGCGGGGGCTCCTACAATGAGCAGTTCTTC. Encoded protein: CASRLSGGSYNEQFF.

This clonotype was seen a handful of times. This chain links TRBV5-6 with TRBJ2-3, with 10 bases that match TRBD2. This CDR3 is built from 18 residues. Losses at the gene ends were 1 base for V and 4 bases for J; bases not matched to a gene: 12. CDR1 SGHDT and CDR2 YYEEEE come from the germline V gene. The CDR3 nucleotides are TGTGCCAGCAGCTTGCTCCCACCTAGCGGGAGTAGGGCAGATACGCAGTATTTT. Amino acid sequence: CASSLLPPSGSRADTQYF.

The chain couples TRBV3-1 to TRBJ2-7, with D perhaps matching TRBD2 (7 bases). Trimming took 1 base from V and 6 from J, leaving 13 bases between them. Germline loops: CDR1 LGHDT, CDR2 YNNKEL (reference sequence). This CDR3 is 14 amino acids long. The CDR3 loop is CASSQGAGAGEQYF. The DNA of the CDR3 is TGTGCCAGCAGCCAAGGTGCGGGGGCCGGCGAGCAGTACTTC.

This chain links TRBV6-5 with TRBJ2-1, with TRBD1 identical over 8 bases. Germline V gene sequence: CDR1 MNHEY, CDR2 SVGAGI. V shed 6 bases and J 10 bases; nucleotides not matched to a gene: 11. The CDR3 spans 14 residues. The CDR3 loop is CASRLRTGSREQFF. The CDR3 DNA is TGTGCCAGCAGATTAAGGACAGGGAGTCGGGAGCAGTTCTTC.

This clonotype was detected a few times. The chain joins TRBV15 to TRBJ2-2; weak D call: TRBD2 (6 bases). Germline V lookup: CDR1 LNHNV, CDR2 YYDKDF (reference sequence). The V gene lost 0 bases and the J gene lost 0 bases, with 17 bases spanning the gap. This CDR3 has 19 residues. The CDR3 loop is CATSRDRRGTVANTGELFF. Here the CDR3 DNA reads TGTGCCACCAGCAGAGATAGGCGCGGGACGGTCGCGAACACCGGGGAGCTGTTTTTT.

This clonotype was detected many times. This chain joins TRBV20-1 and TRBJ2-3; the D call may be TRBD1 or TRBD2 (6 bases each). The CDR3 totals 13 residues. Looked up from germline, CDR1 is DFQATT and CDR2 is SNEGSKA (reference sequence). V dropped 3 bases and J dropped 6 bases, with 13 bases sitting between them. CDR3: CSASRGASDTQYF. The CDR3 bases are TGCAGTGCTAGTAGGGGGGCCTCGGATACGCAGTATTTT.

This rearrangement joins TRBV27 to TRBJ2-1; 7 bases line up with TRBD1. The germline CDR1 and CDR2 sequences are MNHEY and SMNVEV (reference sequence). This CDR3 is built from 12 residues. The ends lost 5 bases at V and 7 bases at J; junction bases unmatched: 2. The CDR3 DNA reads as TGTGCCAGCAGTATGACAGGGAATGAGCAGTTCTTC. It specifies CASSMTGNEQFF.

This clonotype was detected a few times. The chain couples TRBV4-3 to TRBJ2-1, with D maybe TRBD2 (5 bases). From germline, CDR1 is LGHNA and CDR2 YSLEER. Between the trimmed V and J ends, which lost 0 bases and 2 bases, there was a span of 14 bases. This CDR3 spans 17 amino acids. The CDR3 loop reads CASSQEIGWTPYNEQFF. Here the CDR3 DNA reads TGCGCCAGCAGCCAAGAAATTGGGTGGACTCCCTACAATGAGCAGTTCTTC.